This passage covers 7 T cell receptor beta chains from one sample sequenced in a study of shared clonotypes between healthy human individuals. Assay used: immunoSEQ multiplex PCR; TCRdb lists only in-frame clones, some missing. The sample has about 2.4 million clones; more than 80% are singletons. Material for sequencing was naive CD4+ T cells sorted from blood. Subset in this sample: CD45RA+ positively selected. The receptors shown here come from a man between 18 and 29 years old in good health.

The chain joins TRBV2 to TRBJ1-2, with 7 positions matching TRBD1. This CDR3 spans 13 amino acids. The V and J ends lost 6 bases and 3 bases, in that order; junction bases with no gene match: 4. Germline CDR1 and CDR2: SNHLY and FYNNEI. CDR3 nucleotide sequence: TGTGCCAGCAGCCCCGGGACAGACTATGGCTACACCTTC. This codes for CASSPGTDYGYTF. The whole variable domain, filled in from reference TRBV2 and TRBJ1-2, reads EPEVTQTPSHQVTQMGQEVILRCVPISNHLYFYWYRQILGQKVEFLVSFYNNEISEKSEIFDDQFSVERPDGSNFTLKIRSTKLEDSAMYFCASSPGTDYGYTFGSGTRLTVV.

V usage is TRBV7-2 and J usage is TRBJ2-7; D is possibly TRBD2 (7 bases). The CDR3 runs to 15 residues. The germline V gene encodes CDR1 SGHTA and CDR2 FQGNSA. V was shortened by 1 base and J by 3 bases, with 13 bases between the two germline ends. CDR3 bases: TGTGCCAGCAGCTTAGGGGGGGGCAGGTACTACGAGCAGTACTTC. Translating gives CASSLGGGRYYEQYF.

The V and J genes are TRBV21-1 and TRBJ1-4. TRBV21-1 is classified as a pseudogene. CDR3 length equals 14 residues. CDR3 loop: CASTPSTPNEKLFF. The CDR3 bases are TGTGCCAGCACCCCGAGCACCCCTAATGAAAAACTGTTTTTT.

The rearrangement links TRBV5-1 to TRBJ2-1; tentatively, D is TRBD1 (6 bases). Trimming removed 3 bases at V and 7 bases at J, with 17 bases between. The CDR3 runs to 15 residues. Germline CDR1 and CDR2: SGHRS and YFSETQ. This CDR3 is CASSSIAQGSNEQFF. CDR3 DNA sequence: TGCGCCAGCAGCTCGATTGCTCAGGGGAGTAATGAGCAGTTCTTC.

This chain links TRBV6-5 with TRBJ1-2; no firm D call. V was clipped by 0 bases and J by 4 bases, with 9 bases between them. There are 14 residues in the CDR3. Per the germline V gene, CDR1 is MNHEY and CDR2 is SVGAGI. DNA of the CDR3: TGTGCCAGCAGTTACTCGGCGGACCTCTATGGCTACACCTTC. Translated, it gives CASSYSADLYGYTF.

V usage is TRBV10-3 and J usage is TRBJ2-1; 11 bases match TRBD2. The trim removed 2 bases at V and 2 bases at J, leaving 5 bases unmatched. The germline gives CDR1 ENHRY, CDR2 SYGVKD. The CDR3 sequence is 17 residues long. In DNA form, the CDR3 reads TGTGCCATCAGTGAGGCCCCGGGACTAGCGGCCTACAATGAGCAGTTCTTC. Its protein product is CAISEAPGLAAYNEQFF.

This chain uses TRBV9 with TRBJ2-5; D gene unclear. The V end was cut by 3 bases, the J end by 5 bases, with 11 bases between. Germline values: CDR1 SGDLS, CDR2 YYNGEE. CDR3 length: 13 amino acids. The CDR3: CASSGRSWETQYF. The CDR3 DNA reads TGTGCCAGCAGCGGCAGGTCCTGGGAGACCCAGTACTTC.